This TCR beta chain derives from a study of chemoradiotherapy in HPV16-positive cancers (dated by TCRdb to 2021 to 2024). Some background on the complete study: Using functional T-cell assays on cells from two HPV16-positive patients, the researchers defined candidate HPV-specific T-cell clones and common TCR motifs. Whether T-cell immunity against the HPV oncoproteins E6 and E7 changes during chemoradiotherapy and whether survival is affected by this immunity were examined in the study. The candidate HPV-specific TCRs and motifs were then tracked in TCR repertoires from around 93 patients with HPV-related cancers.

Because repertoires were sampled repeatedly during chemoradiotherapy, clonal expansion in the tumor microenvironment could be followed. In the case of this clone: What antigen it recognizes has not been identified. Qualities for individual bases were not recorded, and no much larger clone is one base off.

Summary of the overall study and its limitations: Among HPV16-positive patients, expansion of HPV-responsive T cells during chemoradiotherapy was associated with better recurrence-free survival. Expansion of candidate HPV-specific clones and E7-related TCR motifs was observed in the tumor microenvironment during treatment, whereas no such expansion was observed for non-HPV-specific T cells. The functional definition of HPV-specific T cells was derived from only two HPV16-positive patients, and the survival association was reported for HPV16-positive patients.

Library creation used the immunoSEQ multiplex PCR assay. Imported from immuneACCESS, the table was reduced by TCRdb to in-frame sequences with V and J called. These copies leave out some clones; in studies compared against another copy, an unresolved V gene accounts for under half, and the cause of the remainder is not known. This sample has about 33,000 clones in its table, and 85% to 90% of those were observed once. Around 2.3% of the sample is in the top ten clones. CDR1 and CDR2 were assigned from the germline V gene (reference sequence) as MNHEY and SMNVEV. V is cut by 4 bases and J by 4 bases, and the space between the germline ends is 11 bases. Measured from the cysteine to the phenylalanine, the CDR3 is 13 residues long. The read is trimmed to its CDR3 DNA, 39 bases read in frame from base 1.

The source was blood, collected from a patient who underwent chemoradiotherapy. This chain is built from TRBV27 and TRBJ2-7; the D region is possibly TRBD1 or TRBD2, each matching across 5 bases. The TCR comes from a human donor with HPV-associated anogenital cancer. For the CDR3, the sequence is CASSWGTGYEQYF. The base sequence is TGTGCCAGCAGTTGGGGGACGGGATACGAGCAGTACTTC.